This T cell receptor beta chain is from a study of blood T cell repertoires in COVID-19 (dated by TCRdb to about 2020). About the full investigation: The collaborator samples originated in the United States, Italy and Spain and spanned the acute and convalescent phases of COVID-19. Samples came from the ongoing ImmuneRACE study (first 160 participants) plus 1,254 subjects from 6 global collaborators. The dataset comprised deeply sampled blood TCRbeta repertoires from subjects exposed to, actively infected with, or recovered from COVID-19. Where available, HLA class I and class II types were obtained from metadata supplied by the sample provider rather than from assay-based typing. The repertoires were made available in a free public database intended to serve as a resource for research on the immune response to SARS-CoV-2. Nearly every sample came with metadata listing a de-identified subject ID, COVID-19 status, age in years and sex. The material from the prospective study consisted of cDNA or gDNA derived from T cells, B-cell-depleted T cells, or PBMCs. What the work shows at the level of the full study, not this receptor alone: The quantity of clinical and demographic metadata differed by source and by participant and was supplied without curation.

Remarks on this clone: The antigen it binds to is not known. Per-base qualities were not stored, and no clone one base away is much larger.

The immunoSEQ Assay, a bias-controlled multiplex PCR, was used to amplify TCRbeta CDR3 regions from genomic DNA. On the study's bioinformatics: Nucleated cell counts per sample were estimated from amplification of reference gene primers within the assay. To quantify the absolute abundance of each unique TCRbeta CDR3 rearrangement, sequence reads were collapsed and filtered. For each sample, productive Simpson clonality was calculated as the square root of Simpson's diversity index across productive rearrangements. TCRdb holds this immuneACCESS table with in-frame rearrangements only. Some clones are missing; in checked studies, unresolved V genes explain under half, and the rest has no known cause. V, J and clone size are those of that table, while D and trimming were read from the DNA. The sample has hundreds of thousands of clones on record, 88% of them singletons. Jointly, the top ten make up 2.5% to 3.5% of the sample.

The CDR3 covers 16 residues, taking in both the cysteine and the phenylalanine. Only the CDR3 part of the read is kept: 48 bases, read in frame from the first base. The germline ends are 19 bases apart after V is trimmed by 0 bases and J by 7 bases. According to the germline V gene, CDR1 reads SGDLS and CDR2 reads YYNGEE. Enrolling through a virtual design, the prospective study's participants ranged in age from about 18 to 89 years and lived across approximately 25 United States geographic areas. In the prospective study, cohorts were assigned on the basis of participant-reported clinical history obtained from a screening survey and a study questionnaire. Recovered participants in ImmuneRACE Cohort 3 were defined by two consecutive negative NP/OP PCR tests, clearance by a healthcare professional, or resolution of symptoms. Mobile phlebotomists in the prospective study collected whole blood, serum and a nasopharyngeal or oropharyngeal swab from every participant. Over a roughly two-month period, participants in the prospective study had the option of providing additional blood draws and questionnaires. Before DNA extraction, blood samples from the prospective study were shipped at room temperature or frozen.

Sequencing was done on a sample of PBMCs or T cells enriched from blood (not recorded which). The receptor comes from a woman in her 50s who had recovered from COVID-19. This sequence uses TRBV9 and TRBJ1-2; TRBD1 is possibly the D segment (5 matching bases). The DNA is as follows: TGTGCCAGCAGCGTAGTAATTGGCAGGGACTTATCTGGCTACACCTTC. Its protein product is CASSVVIGRDLSGYTF.